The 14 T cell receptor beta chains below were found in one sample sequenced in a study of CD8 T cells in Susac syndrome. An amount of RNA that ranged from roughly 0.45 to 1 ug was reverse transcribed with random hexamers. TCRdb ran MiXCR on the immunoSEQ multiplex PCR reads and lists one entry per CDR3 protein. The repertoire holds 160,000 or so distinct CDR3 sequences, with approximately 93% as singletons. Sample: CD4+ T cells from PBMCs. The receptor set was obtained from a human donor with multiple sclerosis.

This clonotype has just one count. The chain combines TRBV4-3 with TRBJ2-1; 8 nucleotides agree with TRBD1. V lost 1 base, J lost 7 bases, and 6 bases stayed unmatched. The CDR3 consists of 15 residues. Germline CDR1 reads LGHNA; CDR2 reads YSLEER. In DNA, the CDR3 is TGCGCCAGCAGCCAAGCTGGACAGGGAAGGAATGAGCAGTTCTTC. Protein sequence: CASSQAGQGRNEQFF.

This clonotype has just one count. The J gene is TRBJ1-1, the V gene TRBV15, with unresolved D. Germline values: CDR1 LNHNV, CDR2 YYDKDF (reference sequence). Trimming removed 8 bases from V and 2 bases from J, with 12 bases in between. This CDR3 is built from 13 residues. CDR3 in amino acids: CATRRKLNTEAFF. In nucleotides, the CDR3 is TGTGCCACCCGTCGGAAACTTAACACTGAAGCTTTCTTT.

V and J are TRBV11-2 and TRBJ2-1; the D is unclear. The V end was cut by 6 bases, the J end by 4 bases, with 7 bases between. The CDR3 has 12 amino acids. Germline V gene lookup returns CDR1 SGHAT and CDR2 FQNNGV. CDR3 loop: CASRQLYNEQFF. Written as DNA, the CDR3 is TGTGCCAGCAGGCAACTTTACAATGAGCAGTTCTTC.

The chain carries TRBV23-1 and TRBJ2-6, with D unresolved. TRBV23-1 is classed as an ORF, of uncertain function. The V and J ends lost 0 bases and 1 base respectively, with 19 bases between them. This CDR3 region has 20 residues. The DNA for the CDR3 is TGCGCCAGCAGTCAATCACCCCCGCGACGCCGGGCATCTGGGGCCAACGTCCTGACTTTC. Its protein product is CASSQSPPRRRASGANVLTF.

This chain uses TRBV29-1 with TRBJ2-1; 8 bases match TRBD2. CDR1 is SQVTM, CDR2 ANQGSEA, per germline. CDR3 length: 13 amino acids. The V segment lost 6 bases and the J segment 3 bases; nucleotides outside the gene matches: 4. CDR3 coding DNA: TGCAGCGTGACTAGCGCGTTCTACAATGAGCAGTTCTTC. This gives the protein CSVTSAFYNEQFF.

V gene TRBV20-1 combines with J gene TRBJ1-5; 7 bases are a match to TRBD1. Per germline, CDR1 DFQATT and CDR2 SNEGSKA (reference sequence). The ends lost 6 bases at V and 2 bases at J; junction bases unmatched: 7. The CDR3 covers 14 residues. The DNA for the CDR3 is TGCAGTGCCTACCCCGGGACAGGCAATCAGCCCCAGCATTTT. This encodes CSAYPGTGNQPQHF.

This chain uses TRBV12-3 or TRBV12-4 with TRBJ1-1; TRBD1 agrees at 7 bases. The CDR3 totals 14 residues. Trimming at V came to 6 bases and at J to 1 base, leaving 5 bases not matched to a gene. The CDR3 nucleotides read TGTGCCAGCAGAAGGACAGGACAGAACACTGAAGCTTTCTTT. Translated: CASRRTGQNTEAFF.

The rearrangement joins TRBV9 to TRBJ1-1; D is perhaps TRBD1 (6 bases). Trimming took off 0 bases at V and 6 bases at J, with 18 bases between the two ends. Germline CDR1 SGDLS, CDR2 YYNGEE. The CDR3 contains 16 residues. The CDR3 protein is CASSVGTAGLVSEAFF. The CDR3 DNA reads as TGTGCCAGCAGCGTAGGGACAGCCGGGTTGGTGTCTGAAGCTTTCTTT. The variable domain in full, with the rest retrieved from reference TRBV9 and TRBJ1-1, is DSGVTQTPKHLITATGQRVTLRCSPRSGDLSVYWYQQSLDQGLQFLIQYYNGEERAKGNILERFSAQQFPDLHSELNLSSLELGDSALYFCASSVGTAGLVSEAFFGQGTRLTVV.

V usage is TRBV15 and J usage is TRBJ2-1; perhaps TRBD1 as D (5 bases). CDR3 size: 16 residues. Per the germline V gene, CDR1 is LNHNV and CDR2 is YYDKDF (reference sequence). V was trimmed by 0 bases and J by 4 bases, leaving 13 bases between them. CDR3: CATSRDNQGGYNEQFF. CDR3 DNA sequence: TGTGCCACCAGCAGAGATAACCAGGGTGGTTACAATGAGCAGTTCTTC.

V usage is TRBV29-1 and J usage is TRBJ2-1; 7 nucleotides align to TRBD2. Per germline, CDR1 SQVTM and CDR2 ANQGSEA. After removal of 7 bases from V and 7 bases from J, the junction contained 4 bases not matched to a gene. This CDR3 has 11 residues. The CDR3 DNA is TGCAGCGCGGGCGGGAGAAATGAGCAGTTCTTC. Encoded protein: CSAGGRNEQFF.

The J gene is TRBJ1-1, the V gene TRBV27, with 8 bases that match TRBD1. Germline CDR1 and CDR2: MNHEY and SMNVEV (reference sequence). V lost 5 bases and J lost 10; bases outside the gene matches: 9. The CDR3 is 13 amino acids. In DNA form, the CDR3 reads TGTGCCAGCAGTAAGGGGACAGGTGCCCCAGCTTTCTTT. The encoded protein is CASSKGTGAPAFF.

The DNA of the CDR3 is TGTGCCAGCAGCCAAGAATGGCTAGCGGTTCGCTCCTACAATGAGCAGTTCTTC. Residues: CASSQEWLAVRSYNEQFF. V is TRBV4-2 and J is TRBJ2-1; 7 positions match TRBD2. Germline CDR1 and CDR2: LGHNA and YNFKEQ. V trimming: 0 bases; J trimming: 0 bases; junction bases outside the gene matches: 8. There are 18 residues in the CDR3.

The CDR3 region has the DNA TGTGCCAGCAGATCTATTAGGGGACAGGTGTACAATGAGCAGTTCTTC. Protein: CASRSIRGQVYNEQFF. The chain is built from TRBV11-2 and TRBJ2-1, with 8 bases fitting TRBD1. From germline, CDR1 is SGHAT and CDR2 FQNNGV. The CDR3 length is 16 residues. The V segment lost 6 bases and the J segment 4 bases; nucleotides outside the gene matches: 11.

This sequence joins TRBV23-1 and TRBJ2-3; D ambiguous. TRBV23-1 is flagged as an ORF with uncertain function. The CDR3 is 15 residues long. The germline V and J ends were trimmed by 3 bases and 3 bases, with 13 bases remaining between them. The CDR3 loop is CASSQRNQRTDTQYF. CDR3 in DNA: TGCGCCAGCAGTCAGCGCAACCAACGGACAGATACGCAGTATTTT.